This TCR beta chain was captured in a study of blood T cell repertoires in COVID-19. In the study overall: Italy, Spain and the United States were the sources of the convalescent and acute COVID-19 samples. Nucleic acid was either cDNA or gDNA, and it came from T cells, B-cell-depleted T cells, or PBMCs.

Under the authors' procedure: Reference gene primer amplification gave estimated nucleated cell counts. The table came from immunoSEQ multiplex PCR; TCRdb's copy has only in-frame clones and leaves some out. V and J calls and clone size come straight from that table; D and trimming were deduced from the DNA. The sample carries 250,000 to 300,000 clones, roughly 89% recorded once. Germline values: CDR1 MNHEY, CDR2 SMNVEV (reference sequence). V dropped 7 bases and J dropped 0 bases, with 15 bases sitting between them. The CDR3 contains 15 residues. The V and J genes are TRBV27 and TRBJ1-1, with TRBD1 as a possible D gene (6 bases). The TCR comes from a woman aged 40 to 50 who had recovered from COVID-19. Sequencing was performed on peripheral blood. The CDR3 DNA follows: TGTGCCAGCATGGTGGGGGCTGCCATGAACACTGAAGCTTTCTTT. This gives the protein CASMVGAAMNTEAFF.